The 2 T cell receptor beta chains presented below share a single source sample, sequenced in a study of blood T cell repertoires in COVID-19. The table came from immunoSEQ multiplex PCR; TCRdb's copy has only in-frame clones and leaves some out. This table holds 300,000 to 350,000 clones, 80% to 90% found once. The sequenced sample was PBMCs or T cells enriched from blood (not recorded which). These receptors all stem from a man aged 25 to 40 who had recovered from COVID-19.

Only one count was recorded for this clone. The chain carries TRBV9 and TRBJ1-3, with 12 positions matching TRBD1. The CDR3 extends over 18 amino acids. J lost 0 bases, V lost 4 bases, and 8 bases had no gene match. Germline-derived CDR1 and CDR2 are SGDLS and YYNGEE. The CDR3 loop is CASSLGTGGSSSGNTIYF. CDR3 sequence (DNA): TGTGCCAGCAGCCTGGGGACAGGGGGCTCTAGCTCTGGAAACACCATATATTTT.

This clone was counted between two and nine times. The V gene is TRBV2, the J gene TRBJ1-2, with 9 bases lining up with TRBD1. The germline V gene has CDR1 SNHLY and CDR2 FYNNEI. V was clipped by 4 bases and J by 7 bases; unmatched bases: 13. The CDR3 is 16 amino acids. CDR3 in DNA: TGTGCCAGCAGTGCCGCAACAGGGGGCCGTGGCCCTGGCTACACCTTC. Its translation is CASSAATGGRGPGYTF. Filled out from reference TRBV2 and TRBJ1-2, the complete variable domain reads EPEVTQTPSHQVTQMGQEVILRCVPISNHLYFYWYRQILGQKVEFLVSFYNNEISEKSEIFDDQFSVERPDGSNFTLKIRSTKLEDSAMYFCASSAATGGRGPGYTFGSGTRLTVV.